This T cell receptor (beta chain) emerged from a study of blood T cell repertoires in COVID-19. Symptom resolution, clearance, or two negative PCRs marked the recovered donors of Cohort 3. Looked up from germline, CDR1 is LNHDA and CDR2 is SQIVND (reference sequence). Trimming removed 7 bases from V and 0 bases from J, with 12 bases in between. CDR3 length equals 14 residues. Original processing methods: The assay estimated nucleated cells by amplifying reference gene primers. Here immunoSEQ multiplex PCR was the method, and the copy in TCRdb shows in-frame clones only, minus some. V and J calls and clone size come straight from that table; D and trimming were deduced from the DNA. The table has about 140,000 clones, 75% to 80% seen once.

The chain couples TRBV19 to TRBJ1-1; D is perhaps TRBD1 (6 bases). The source of this sequence is a woman aged 45-65 years who had recovered from COVID-19. Sequences were obtained from PBMCs or T cells enriched from blood (not recorded which). CDR3 residues: CASKAGDMNTEAFF. The CDR3 nucleotides are TGTGCCAGTAAGGCAGGGGACATGAACACTGAAGCTTTCTTT.